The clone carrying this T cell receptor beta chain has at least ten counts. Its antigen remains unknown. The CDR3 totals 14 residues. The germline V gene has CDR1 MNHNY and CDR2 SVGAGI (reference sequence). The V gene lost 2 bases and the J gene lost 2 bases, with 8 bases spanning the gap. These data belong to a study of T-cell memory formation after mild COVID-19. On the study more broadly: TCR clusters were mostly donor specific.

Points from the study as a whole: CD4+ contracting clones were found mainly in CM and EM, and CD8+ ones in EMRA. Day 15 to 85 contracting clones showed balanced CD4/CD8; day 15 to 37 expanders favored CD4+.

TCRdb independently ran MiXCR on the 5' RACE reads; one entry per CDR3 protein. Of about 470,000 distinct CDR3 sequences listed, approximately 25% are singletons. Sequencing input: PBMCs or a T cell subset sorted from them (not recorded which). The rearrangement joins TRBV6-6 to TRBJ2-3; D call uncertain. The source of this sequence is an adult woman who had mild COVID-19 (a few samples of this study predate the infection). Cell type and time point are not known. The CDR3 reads CASSYGRDTDTQYF. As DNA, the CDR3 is TGTGCCAGCAGTTACGGCAGAGACACAGATACGCAGTATTTT.